Here is one T cell receptor (beta chain) with its context. This sample is part of a study of T cells in Graves' hyperthyroidism and ophthalmopathy. Researchers took RNA transcripts and amplified the TCR beta CDR3 regions from them. The study used the HTBI primer set for a first-round RT-PCR of the TCR CDR3. TCRdb redid the calling of the multiplex PCR reads with MiXCR, one entry per CDR3 protein. The sample consists of hundreds of thousands of distinct CDR3 sequences, 13% to 15% of them appearing once. Trimming removed 6 bases at V and 4 bases at J, with 14 bases between. CDR3 length equals 14 residues.

The chain employs TRBV12-3 or TRBV12-4 and TRBJ2-3; possibly TRBD2 for D (6 bases). Sequencing was done on a sample of blood. The sequence came from a woman in her fifties or sixties with Graves' ophthalmopathy. The CDR3 reads CASRDAGRPDTQYF. For the CDR3, the DNA is TGTGCCAGCAGGGACGCAGGGAGGCCAGATACGCAGTATTTT.